Listed below are T cell receptor beta chains from one sample, sequenced in a study of response to subunit inactivated influenza vaccine. Each CDR3 protein gets one entry after TCRdb re-called the RT-PCR reads with MiXCR. The data hold about 530,000 distinct CDR3 sequences, with over 10% observed a single time. The sample in question was PBMCs from blood, obtained roughly 47 days after vaccination. These receptors originate from a man aged 45-60 years who received an inactivated influenza vaccine. The CDR3 runs from the conserved cysteine through the conserved F or W. A D gene is named only where the DNA matches it firmly. For some rows the clone size is stated as once, few or many, or as a class when expanded; others skip it.

d_call j_call v_call clone_size cdr3_aa cdr3_nt
- TRBJ1-1 TRBV7-9 - CASSLLGPTEAFF TGTGCCAGCAGCTTACTCGGGCCCACTGAAGCTTTCTTT
- TRBJ2-7 TRBV11-2 - CASSLSRGTYEQYF TGTGCCAGCAGCTTATCCAGGGGTACCTACGAGCAGTACTTC
- TRBJ2-2 TRBV12-3/TRBV12-4 few CASHLDSHRTGELFF TGTGCCAGCCACCTCGACAGTCATAGAACCGGGGAGCTGTTTTTT
TRBD2 TRBJ2-3 TRBV5-1 few CASSPTGTSGRWGDTQYF TGCGCCAGCAGCCCAACAGGGACTAGCGGGAGATGGGGAGATACGCAGTATTTT
TRBD1 TRBJ2-7 TRBV7-8 - CASSYGQGEGTYEQYF TGTGCCAGCAGCTACGGACAGGGGGAAGGAACCTACGAGCAGTACTTC
- TRBJ1-2 TRBV7-2 few CASSLPGDYGYTF TGTGCCAGCAGCTTACCGGGCGACTATGGCTACACCTTC
TRBD1 TRBJ1-3 TRBV5-1 many CASSLDHRGQAGNTIYF TGCGCCAGCAGCTTGGATCACAGGGGGCAAGCTGGAAACACCATATATTTT
- TRBJ2-2 TRBV11-2 few CASSLERVGGELFF TGTGCCAGCAGCTTAGAGAGGGTGGGCGGGGAGCTGTTTTTT
- TRBJ2-2 TRBV10-3 many CAMSANTGELFF TGTGCCATGTCTGCGAACACCGGGGAGCTGTTTTTT
TRBD1 TRBJ1-2 TRBV7-2 many CASSPAGRGYGYTF TGTGCCAGCAGCCCCGCCGGCAGGGGGTACGGCTACACCTTC
TRBD1 TRBJ2-3 TRBV28 few CAVRQGGGTDTQYF TGTGCCGTTAGACAGGGCGGTGGCACAGATACGCAGTATTTT
TRBD2 TRBJ2-7 TRBV29-1 few CSVESSGTYEQYF TGCAGCGTTGAGTCTAGCGGGACCTACGAGCAGTACTTC
- TRBJ1-2 TRBV20-1 few CSASRAQRGYTF TGCAGTGCTAGTAGAGCTCAAAGGGGCTACACCTTC
TRBD1 TRBJ1-1 TRBV5-1 few CASSLGTGRMNTEAFF TGCGCCAGCAGCTTAGGGACAGGTCGTATGAACACTGAAGCTTTCTTT
TRBD1 TRBJ2-3 TRBV20-1 few CSAGGDRGPDTQYF TGCAGTGCTGGGGGGGACAGGGGCCCAGATACGCAGTATTTT
- TRBJ2-1 TRBV14 - CASSQTSREQFF TGTGCCAGCAGCCAGACTAGTAGGGAGCAGTTCTTC
- TRBJ2-3 TRBV11-2 - CAIQPGDTQYF TGTGCCATACAGCCGGGCGATACGCAGTATTTT
TRBD1 TRBJ1-6 TRBV6-2/TRBV6-3 - CASTWDRGYSPLHF TGTGCCAGCACATGGGACAGGGGGTATTCACCCCTCCACTTT
- TRBJ2-7 TRBV6-5 few CASSYSRWGYEQYF TGTGCCAGCAGTTACAGCAGGTGGGGCTACGAGCAGTACTTC